This T cell receptor (beta chain) was sequenced during a study of beta chain features in type 1 diabetes. General study findings and limits: Shorter TCRB CDR3s, moderately but significantly so, marked every one of the four CD4+ subsets in Type 1 diabetes patients.

This clone was counted a few times. Its target is not known. The CDR3 spans 14 residues. V was clipped by 4 bases and J by 3 bases; unmatched bases: 8. Germline V gene sequence: CDR1 SQVTM, CDR2 ANQGSEA. Expressed TCRB transcripts were sequenced because the isolated RNA had all been reverse transcribed beforehand. Clones were sequenced by immunoSEQ multiplex PCR, and TCRdb holds only the in-frame ones, with some missing. Counted here are roughly 340,000 clones, approximately 13% occurring once; the ten biggest clones make up approximately 0.016%. The chain employs TRBV29-1 and TRBJ2-7, with 8 bases that match TRBD1. The source material was naive CD4+ T cells from blood. This TCR was recovered from a woman between 18 and 30 years old with type 1 diabetes. This chain's CDR3 is CSVGAGTGLYEQYF. CDR3 DNA: TGCAGCGTTGGGGCCGGGACAGGTCTCTACGAGCAGTACTTC.